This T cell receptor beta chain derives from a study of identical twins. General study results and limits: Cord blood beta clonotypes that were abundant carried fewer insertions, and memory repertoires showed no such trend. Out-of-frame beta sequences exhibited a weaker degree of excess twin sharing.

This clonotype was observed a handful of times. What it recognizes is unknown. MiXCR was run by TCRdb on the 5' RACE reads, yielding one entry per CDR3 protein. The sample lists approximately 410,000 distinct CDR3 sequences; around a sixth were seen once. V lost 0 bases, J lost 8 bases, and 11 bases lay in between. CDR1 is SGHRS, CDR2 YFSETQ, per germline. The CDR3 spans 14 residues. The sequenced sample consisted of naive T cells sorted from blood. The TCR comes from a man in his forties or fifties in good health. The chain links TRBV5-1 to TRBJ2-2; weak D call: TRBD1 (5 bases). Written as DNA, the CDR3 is TGCGCCAGCAGCTTGGTGTCAGGGCGTGGGGAGCTGTTTTTT. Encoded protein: CASSLVSGRGELFF.